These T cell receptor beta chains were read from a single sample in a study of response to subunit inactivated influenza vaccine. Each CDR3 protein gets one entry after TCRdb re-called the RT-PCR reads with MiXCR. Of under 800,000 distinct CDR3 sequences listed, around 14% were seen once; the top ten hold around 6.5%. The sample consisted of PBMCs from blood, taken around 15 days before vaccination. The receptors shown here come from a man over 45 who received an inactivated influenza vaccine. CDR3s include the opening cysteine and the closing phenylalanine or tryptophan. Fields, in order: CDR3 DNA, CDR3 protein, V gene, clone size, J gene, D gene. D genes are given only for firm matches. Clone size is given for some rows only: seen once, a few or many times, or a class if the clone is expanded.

DNA: TGCGCCAGCAGCCAACGACAGGTCCGAAATGAGCAGTTCTTC; CDR3: CASSQRQVRNEQFF; V: TRBV4-3; size: many; J: TRBJ2-1; D: -
DNA: TGTGCCAGCAGAACTAGCGGGAGGACCGGGGAGCTGTTTTTT; CDR3: CASRTSGRTGELFF; V: TRBV7-8; size: many; J: TRBJ2-2; D: TRBD2
DNA: TGCAGCGACCGACAGGGTTCAGAGACCCAGTACTTC; CDR3: CSDRQGSETQYF; V: TRBV29-1; size: -; J: TRBJ2-5; D: TRBD1
DNA: TGTGCCAGCAGTACCCGAAGGACCCTAAATGAGCAGTTCTTC; CDR3: CASSTRRTLNEQFF; V: TRBV28; size: -; J: TRBJ2-1; D: -
DNA: TGTGCCAGCAGCTCCTCCGGGGGGCAACAGCCCCAGCATTTT; CDR3: CASSSSGGQQPQHF; V: TRBV11-2; size: -; J: TRBJ1-5; D: -
DNA: TGTGCCAGCAGTTTTGGCCCCGGGACAATGCCCTCGCAACCCCAGCATTTT; CDR3: CASSFGPGTMPSQPQHF; V: TRBV28; size: -; J: TRBJ1-5; D: -
DNA: TGCGCCAGCAGCTTGGCCCCCGGGTACAATGAGCAGTTCTTC; CDR3: CASSLAPGYNEQFF; V: TRBV5-1; size: many; J: TRBJ2-1; D: -
DNA: TGTGCCATCAGTGTCGGCAGGGATAGCAATCAGCCCCAGCATTTT; CDR3: CAISVGRDSNQPQHF; V: TRBV10-3; size: -; J: TRBJ1-5; D: -
DNA: TGTGCCTGGAGTGTATACGGGACAGATACGCAGTATTTT; CDR3: CAWSVYGTDTQYF; V: TRBV30; size: -; J: TRBJ2-3; D: -
DNA: TGTGCCAGCAGTTTATCATCCCAATGGACGTCCTATGGCTACACCTTC; CDR3: CASSLSSQWTSYGYTF; V: TRBV27; size: -; J: TRBJ1-2; D: -
DNA: TGTGCCAGCAGTCCCTGGACTAGCGGGGGGTCTAGCACAGATACGCAGTATTTT; CDR3: CASSPWTSGGSSTDTQYF; V: TRBV12-3/TRBV12-4; size: -; J: TRBJ2-3; D: TRBD2
DNA: TGTGCCAGCAGCCAAACTAGCGGGAGGGATCGCGATGAGCAGTTCTTC; CDR3: CASSQTSGRDRDEQFF; V: TRBV7-9; size: few; J: TRBJ2-1; D: TRBD2